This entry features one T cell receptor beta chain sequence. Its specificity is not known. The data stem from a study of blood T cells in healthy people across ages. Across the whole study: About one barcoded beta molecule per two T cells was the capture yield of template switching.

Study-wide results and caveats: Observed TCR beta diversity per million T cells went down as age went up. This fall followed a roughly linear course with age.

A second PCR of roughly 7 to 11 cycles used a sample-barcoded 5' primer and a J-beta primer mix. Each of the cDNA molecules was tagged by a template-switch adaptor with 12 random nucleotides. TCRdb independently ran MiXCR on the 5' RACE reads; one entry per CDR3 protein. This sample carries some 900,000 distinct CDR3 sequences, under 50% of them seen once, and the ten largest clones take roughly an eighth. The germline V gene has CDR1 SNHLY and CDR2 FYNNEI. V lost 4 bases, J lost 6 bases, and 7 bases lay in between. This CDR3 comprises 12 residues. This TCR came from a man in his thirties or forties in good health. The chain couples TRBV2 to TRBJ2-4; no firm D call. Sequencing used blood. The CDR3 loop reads CASSAERNIQYF. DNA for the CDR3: TGTGCCAGCAGTGCGGAGAGAAACATTCAGTACTTC. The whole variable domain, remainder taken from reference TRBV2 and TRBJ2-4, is EPEVTQTPSHQVTQMGQEVILRCVPISNHLYFYWYRQILGQKVEFLVSFYNNEISEKSEIFDDQFSVERPDGSNFTLKIRSTKLEDSAMYFCASSAERNIQYFGAGTRLSVL.